A selection of T cell receptor beta chains follows, all from one sample in a study of blood T cell repertoires in COVID-19. Data came from immunoSEQ multiplex PCR; TCRdb stores just in-frame clones and leaves some out. The data hold approximately 150,000 clones, with roughly 82% observed a single time. Sequencing used peripheral blood. All receptors come from a woman between 70 and 85 years old with acute or convalescent COVID-19. CDR3s include the opening cysteine and the closing phenylalanine or tryptophan. D genes are given only for firm matches. Some rows mark clone size as missing; the rest say once, few, many or name a class of expanded clone.

d_gene	v_gene	abundance	j_gene	CDR3nt	CDR3aa
TRBD1	TRBV7-2	.	TRBJ2-2	TGTGCCAGCAGCTTGATGGGGACAGGGAACACCGGGGAGCTGTTTTTT	CASSLMGTGNTGELFF
TRBD2	TRBV6-5	.	TRBJ2-7	TGTGCCCTACACGGGAGGAGCGGGTCTTACGAGCAGTACTTC	CALHGRSGSYEQYF
.	TRBV28	.	TRBJ2-3	TGTGCCAGCAGCCTTATAGCGGTATCTAGCACAGATACGCAGTATTTT	CASSLIAVSSTDTQYF
TRBD1	TRBV24-1	.	TRBJ2-3	TGTGCCACCAGTGCAAGGGACAGGGGGACAGATACGCAGTATTTT	CATSARDRGTDTQYF
.	TRBV19	.	TRBJ1-4	TGTGCCAGTAGTGATCCGTTTGAGATTGAAAAACTGTTTTTT	CASSDPFEIEKLFF
.	TRBV7-2	once	TRBJ2-2	TGTGCCAGCAGCCGGATGCACGTCTCCTCAGGGACCGGGGAGCTGTTTTTT	CASSRMHVSSGTGELFF
.	TRBV14	.	TRBJ1-6	TGTGCCAGCAGAAAGCTCTCTAATTCACCCCTCCACTTT	CASRKLSNSPLHF
.	TRBV18	.	TRBJ2-7	TGTGCCAGCTCACCATCGGACAGCTCCTACGAGCAGTACTTC	CASSPSDSSYEQYF
.	TRBV19	.	TRBJ1-1	TGTGCCAGTCCCTTTTCCGGGGACACTGAAGCTTTCTTT	CASPFSGDTEAFF
TRBD1	TRBV24-1	.	TRBJ1-2	TGCCCGGCAGGACAGGGTACCGACACCTTC	CPAGQGTDTF
TRBD1	TRBV3-1/TRBV3-2	.	TRBJ2-2	TGTGCCAGCAGCCGCCGGGACAGAAAGACCGGGGAGCTGTTTTTT	CASSRRDRKTGELFF
TRBD2	TRBV23-1	.	TRBJ2-1	TGCGCCAGCACCGGAGGTCCACTAGCGGCACACCACAATGAGCAGTTCTTC	CASTGGPLAAHHNEQFF
TRBD2	TRBV7-2	few	TRBJ2-3	TGTGCCAGCAGCTGGGGGGGGGATCAGACCACAGATACGCAGTATTTT	CASSWGGDQTTDTQYF
TRBD2	TRBV5-4	.	TRBJ2-1	TGTGCCAGCAGCTCCTTACTAGCGGGAGGGTCCTACAATGAGCAGTTCTTC	CASSSLLAGGSYNEQFF
TRBD1	TRBV9	.	TRBJ2-1	TGTGCCAGCAGCGGAAGACAGGGGGCGCGTGAGCAGTTCTTC	CASSGRQGAREQFF
.	TRBV5-4	.	TRBJ1-1	TGTGCCAGCAGCTCCGCCGGGGTGAACACTGAAGCTTTCTTT	CASSSAGVNTEAFF
.	TRBV6-6	.	TRBJ1-2	TGTGCCAGCAGTACGAGCGGGCAGACCTATGGCTACACCTTC	CASSTSGQTYGYTF
.	TRBV3-1/TRBV3-2	.	TRBJ2-1	TGTGCCAGCAGCCAAGTACGAGACTACTACAATGAGCAGTTCTTC	CASSQVRDYYNEQFF
.	TRBV10-1	.	TRBJ2-5	TGCGCCAGCAGTGAGTCCGGAGAGACCCAGTACTTC	CASSESGETQYF
.	TRBV6-5	.	TRBJ1-5	TGTGCCAGCAGCCCCCAAATTAATCAGCCCCAGCATTTT	CASSPQINQPQHF
TRBD1	TRBV18	.	TRBJ1-2	TGTGCCAGCTCACCTCAGGGGGCGGTTGGCTACACCTTC	CASSPQGAVGYTF
.	TRBV4-1	.	TRBJ2-1	TGCGCCAGCAGCCAAGATCAAAGGGGCAATGAGCAGTTCTTC	CASSQDQRGNEQFF
.	TRBV28	.	TRBJ2-3	TGTGCCAGCAGTCCATGGCACCGGGGTTCTGGCACAGATACGCAGTATTTT	CASSPWHRGSGTDTQYF
TRBD2	TRBV5-1	.	TRBJ2-1	TGCGCCAGCAAGGTGTCTAGCGGGAATACCAATGAGCAGTTCTTC	CASKVSSGNTNEQFF
.	TRBV6-1	.	TRBJ1-3	TGTGCCAGCAGTGAACGTCTACTGGGCGCTGGAAACACCATATATTTT	CASSERLLGAGNTIYF
.	TRBV5-6	.	TRBJ1-2	TGTGCCAGCAGCTTGTCGCGGGAACAGTTGGTGGTTAACTATGGCTACACCTTC	CASSLSREQLVVNYGYTF
.	TRBV5-4	.	TRBJ2-7	TGTGCCAGCAGCTTGAGACTAGAACCCTACGAGCAGTACTTC	CASSLRLEPYEQYF
TRBD1	TRBV6-2/TRBV6-3	.	TRBJ2-7	TGTGCCAGCAGTTTACAGGGGAGCGAGCAGTACTTC	CASSLQGSEQYF
.	TRBV7-9	.	TRBJ1-2	TGTGCCAGCAGCTTACCCCCATGGGCCTACGGCTACACCTTC	CASSLPPWAYGYTF
.	TRBV19	.	TRBJ1-5	TGTGCCAGTAGTAGGCAGCCAGCGGGCAATCAGCCCCAGCATTTT	CASSRQPAGNQPQHF
.	TRBV28	.	TRBJ1-3	TGTGCCAGCAAGCCGGTTCACTCTGGAAACACCATATATTTT	CASKPVHSGNTIYF
.	TRBV10-2	.	TRBJ1-1	TGCGCCAGCAGTGTGAGTAAGAACACTGAAGCTTTCTTT	CASSVSKNTEAFF
TRBD1	TRBV6-2/TRBV6-3	.	TRBJ1-1	TGTGCCAGCAGCAGACAGGGGGTGATTTCTGAAGCTTTCTTT	CASSRQGVISEAFF
.	TRBV11-2	.	TRBJ2-5	TGTGCCAGCAGCTTAGCGACAGGACGGGACGAGACCCAGTACTTC	CASSLATGRDETQYF
TRBD2	TRBV28	.	TRBJ2-1	TGTGCCAGCAGACCGTCAGCTAGCGGGGGGCGCTACAATGAGCAGTTCTTC	CASRPSASGGRYNEQFF
TRBD1	TRBV28	.	TRBJ1-5	TGTGCCAGCACCAAGGAGACCCGGGACAGGGGGAATCAGCCCCAGCATTTT	CASTKETRDRGNQPQHF
TRBD1	TRBV28	.	TRBJ2-1	TGTGCCAGCAGCAAAGGGGGCAGGAACAATGAGCAGTTCTTC	CASSKGGRNNEQFF
TRBD2	TRBV29-1	.	TRBJ2-3	TGCAGCGTTAGGCTAGCGGGGGGGACAGATACGCAGTATTTT	CSVRLAGGTDTQYF
TRBD1	TRBV24-1	.	TRBJ2-3	TGTGCCACCAGTGATAGTGACAGGGGATACGGGGATACGCAGTATTTT	CATSDSDRGYGDTQYF
.	TRBV27	few	TRBJ2-7	TGTGCCAGCAGTCTATGCGACTGGTACGAGCAGTACTTC	CASSLCDWYEQYF
.	TRBV29-1	.	TRBJ2-3	TGCAGCGTTGACGGACAGTTTGGCACAGATACGCAGTATTTT	CSVDGQFGTDTQYF
TRBD2	TRBV7-2	.	TRBJ2-5	TGTGCCAGCAGCCCAGGGACTAGCGGGGGGAACGTAAAAGAGACCCAGTACTTC	CASSPGTSGGNVKETQYF
TRBD1	TRBV6-1	.	TRBJ2-7	TGTGCCAGCAGTGATAAGCCGGGACAGACCTATCTCTTC	CASSDKPGQTYLF
TRBD1	TRBV6-2/TRBV6-3	.	TRBJ2-2	TGTGCCAGCAGTTCTAAGGACAGGGGGAACACCGGGGAGCTGTTTTTT	CASSSKDRGNTGELFF
TRBD1	TRBV18	.	TRBJ1-1	TGTGCCAGCTCACCAGACAGGGCTTCTGAAGCTTTCTTT	CASSPDRASEAFF
.	TRBV29-1	.	TRBJ2-3	TGCAGCGTCGACTGGGGGGGCACAGATACGCAGTATTTT	CSVDWGGTDTQYF
.	TRBV12-3/TRBV12-4	.	TRBJ1-5	TGTGCCAGCAGTTGGGCGGGGAATCAGCCCCAGCATTTT	CASSWAGNQPQHF
.	TRBV12-3/TRBV12-4	.	TRBJ2-1	TGTGCCAGCAGCCGAGGGGAGTTAGGGGGGCAGTTCTTC	CASSRGELGGQFF
.	TRBV19	.	TRBJ1-2	TGTGCCAGTAGTCCGACAACAGGGACCGGCTACACCTTC	CASSPTTGTGYTF
TRBD2	TRBV5-1	.	TRBJ2-7	TGCGCCAGCAGCTTGGTGGGGGAGGGCTACGAGCAGTACTTC	CASSLVGEGYEQYF
TRBD2	TRBV7-2	few	TRBJ2-5	TGTGCCAGCAGCCCCGCCCCTAGCGGCCTTGGGACCCAGTACTTC	CASSPAPSGLGTQYF
TRBD1	TRBV6-5	.	TRBJ2-5	TGTGCCAGCAACATCGTGACAGGGTTGGAGACCCAGTACTTC	CASNIVTGLETQYF